This is a list of T cell receptor beta chains from one sample in a study of response to subunit inactivated influenza vaccine. TCRdb re-called the RT-PCR reads through MiXCR, storing one row per CDR3 protein. The sample holds about 700,000 distinct CDR3 sequences, approximately 14% seen once. The sequences come from PBMCs from blood, collected 12 days after vaccination. These receptors all come from a man between 45 and 60 years old who received an inactivated influenza vaccine. Each CDR3 is given with its conserved first and last residue. The order of the fields is V gene, J gene, CDR3 length, clone size, D gene, CDR3 DNA, CDR3 protein. A D gene is named only where the DNA matches it firmly. Expanded clones get a size class; other rows say once, few or many, or leave the size out.

TRBV11-2	TRBJ1-2	13	many	.	TGTGCCAGCAACGGCCGGGGGGTATATGGCTACACCTTC	CASNGRGVYGYTF
TRBV7-2	TRBJ2-7	14	few	.	TGTGCCAGCAGCTTAGCTGGTTTGGCCTACGAGCAGTACTTC	CASSLAGLAYEQYF
TRBV11-2	TRBJ1-1	14	few	.	TGTGCCAGCAGCTCCCTGACAGAGAACACTGAAGCTTTCTTT	CASSSLTENTEAFF
TRBV20-1	TRBJ2-5	13	few	.	TGCAGTGGAATAGGACTACGCGAAGAGACCCAGTACTTC	CSGIGLREETQYF
TRBV19	TRBJ2-7	13	few	.	TGTGCCAGTAGTGCAACGGTCTCCTACGAGCAGTACTTC	CASSATVSYEQYF
TRBV7-9	TRBJ1-2	15	few	TRBD1	TGTGCCAGCAGCGTAGACACAGGGGCACCCTATGGCTACACCTTC	CASSVDTGAPYGYTF
TRBV7-9	TRBJ2-5	14	.	.	TGTGCCAGCAGCTTTATGTCGGGCAAAGAGACCCAGTACTTC	CASSFMSGKETQYF
TRBV6-1	TRBJ2-3	14	few	.	TGTGCCAGCAGTCGCGGGACTGTCACAGATACGCAGTATTTT	CASSRGTVTDTQYF
TRBV7-6	TRBJ2-5	17	few	.	TGTGCCAGCAGCCCAACCCCACAGTCCCGTAAGGAAGAGACCCAGTACTTC	CASSPTPQSRKEETQYF
TRBV7-8	TRBJ2-7	15	few	TRBD1	TGTGCCAGCAGCTTAGCGCTCAGGGGGCCGTACGAGCAGTACTTC	CASSLALRGPYEQYF